The rows below give T cell receptor beta chains drawn from one sample of a study of regulatory T cells in long-lasting Graves disease. TCRdb reprocessed the multiplex PCR reads with MiXCR, giving one entry per CDR3 protein. This table holds 350,000 to 450,000 distinct CDR3 sequences, around 23% found once. The material was peripheral blood mononuclear cells (PBMCs), obtained when the disease was refractory, from a patient treated with antithyroid drugs. These receptors all stem from a woman between 35 and 50 years old with Graves disease. The CDR3 runs from the conserved cysteine through the conserved F or W. The order of the fields is V gene, J gene, D gene, clone size, CDR3 protein, CDR3 DNA. The D gene is left open where the match is weak. Clone sizes are given selectively: once, few, many, or a class where the clone is expanded.

>TRBV18|TRBJ2-7|TRBD2|NA
CASSPPSGGGYEQYF
TGTGCCAGCTCACCACCTTCGGGAGGTGGGTACGAGCAGTACTTC
>TRBV20-1|TRBJ1-4|NA|many
CSAGFNEKLFF
TGCAGTGCGGGTTTTAATGAAAAACTGTTTTTT
>TRBV28|TRBJ1-2|NA|many
CASSLGVLGYTF
TGTGCCAGCAGTTTGGGGGTACTTGGCTACACCTTC
>TRBV6-9|TRBJ1-5|NA|NA
CASSYRTAGQPQHF
TGTGCCAGCAGTTACAGGACGGCGGGGCAGCCCCAGCATTTT
>TRBV5-1|TRBJ2-7|TRBD2|few
CASSLALAGVGEQYF
TGCGCCAGCAGCTTGGCCCTAGCGGGAGTGGGAGAGCAGTACTTC
>TRBV28|TRBJ1-1|NA|many
CASSFQGEAFF
TGTGCCAGCAGCTTTCAGGGTGAAGCTTTCTTT
>TRBV3-1|TRBJ2-2|NA|few
CASSFMAGRTGELFF
TGTGCCAGCAGTTTCATGGCGGGACGCACCGGGGAGCTGTTTTTT
>TRBV2|TRBJ1-5|NA|NA
CASRTGLSNQPQHF
TGTGCCAGCAGAACCGGACTCTCTAATCAGCCCCAGCATTTT
>TRBV11-2|TRBJ1-4|NA|NA
CASSLDATPNEKLFF
TGTGCCAGCAGCTTAGACGCGACCCCTAATGAAAAACTGTTTTTT
>TRBV7-2|TRBJ1-5|NA|NA
CASSRRGDQPQHF
TGTGCCAGCAGTCGGAGGGGGGATCAGCCCCAGCATTTT
>TRBV3-1|TRBJ1-5|TRBD1|many
CASSQGPGQVVSPQHF
TGTGCCAGCAGCCAAGGCCCAGGACAGGTGGTATCTCCCCAGCATTTT
>TRBV11-2|TRBJ2-4|NA|few
CASSLGQLGAKNIQYF
TGTGCCAGCAGCTTAGGGCAGCTGGGTGCCAAAAACATTCAGTACTTC
>TRBV28|TRBJ2-5|NA|many
CASSLSQGTSRETQYF
TGTGCCAGCAGTTTAAGTCAGGGAACTAGCCGAGAGACCCAGTACTTC
>TRBV13|TRBJ1-1|NA|NA
CASSPARANTEAFF
TGTGCCAGCAGCCCCGCTAGGGCGAACACTGAAGCTTTCTTT
>TRBV28|TRBJ1-1|NA|many
CASSSRASSTEAFF
TGTGCCAGCAGCTCGCGGGCCTCGAGCACTGAAGCTTTCTTT
>TRBV11-2|TRBJ2-4|NA|many
CASSLSGEGNIQYF
TGTGCCAGCAGCTTATCCGGAGAAGGAAACATTCAGTACTTC
>TRBV5-1|TRBJ2-1|NA|NA
CASSLGLGSYNEQFF
TGCGCCAGCAGCTTGGGTCTAGGGTCCTACAATGAGCAGTTCTTC
>TRBV2|TRBJ2-7|TRBD1|many
CASSEAARGLSEQYF
TGTGCCAGCAGTGAAGCCGCCAGGGGGCTATCCGAGCAGTACTTC
>TRBV14|TRBJ2-5|NA|NA
CASSQVSPLQETQYF
TGTGCCAGCAGCCAAGTTAGCCCCCTTCAAGAGACCCAGTACTTC
>TRBV4-2|TRBJ1-2|NA|NA
CASSQEDPKWGYGYTF
TGTGCCAGCAGCCAAGAAGACCCCAAGTGGGGCTATGGCTACACCTTC
>TRBV6-1|TRBJ2-7|TRBD1|NA
CASSPRQGVTNNEQYF
TGTGCCAGCAGTCCGAGACAGGGTGTAACGAACAACGAGCAGTACTTC
>TRBV11-2|TRBJ2-2|NA|many
CASSFRKSNTGELFF
TGTGCCAGCAGCTTCCGGAAGTCGAACACCGGGGAGCTGTTTTTT
>TRBV12-3/TRBV12-4|TRBJ1-6|TRBD1|many
CASSLATGDNSPLHF
TGTGCCAGCAGTTTAGCGACAGGGGATAATTCACCCCTCCACTTT
>TRBV5-1|TRBJ1-1|NA|few
CASSKKGGVNTEAFF
TGCGCCAGCAGCAAAAAAGGAGGGGTGAACACTGAAGCTTTCTTT
>TRBV28|TRBJ2-1|TRBD1|NA
CASRTGGTGNEQFF
TGTGCCAGCAGGACAGGGGGGACGGGCAATGAGCAGTTCTTC
>TRBV9|TRBJ2-1|NA|NA
CASSTNPIGRRLAYNEQFF
TGTGCCAGCAGCACAAACCCAATCGGACGTCGCCTCGCGTACAATGAGCAGTTCTTC
>TRBV5-1|TRBJ2-2|TRBD2|many
CASSSGLAGVVGELFF
TGCGCCAGCAGCTCCGGACTAGCGGGAGTGGTCGGGGAGCTGTTTTTT
>TRBV10-3|TRBJ2-4|NA|many
CAISREPLVVVAKNIQYF
TGTGCCATCAGCAGGGAACCCTTGGTCGTGGTAGCCAAAAACATTCAGTACTTC
>TRBV2|TRBJ2-1|NA|many
CASSLLSNEQFF
TGTGCCAGCAGCCTACTTAGCAATGAGCAGTTCTTC
>TRBV20-1|TRBJ1-5|NA|few
CSAPWGNQPQHF
TGCAGTGCTCCTTGGGGGAATCAGCCCCAGCATTTT
>TRBV13|TRBJ2-5|NA|NA
CASSPRGMRFGETQYF
TGTGCCAGCAGCCCACGGGGGATGCGGTTTGGAGAGACCCAGTACTTC
>TRBV19|TRBJ1-5|NA|NA
CASSAIRISQPQHF
TGTGCCAGTAGTGCGATTAGGATAAGCCAGCCCCAGCATTTT
>TRBV28|TRBJ1-3|NA|many
CASSWELLSGNTIYF
TGTGCCAGCAGTTGGGAACTGCTCTCTGGAAACACCATATATTTT
>TRBV28|TRBJ2-1|TRBD2|few
CASSFPTSGKQFF
TGTGCCAGCAGTTTCCCGACTAGCGGGAAGCAGTTCTTC
>TRBV5-1|TRBJ2-2|NA|NA
CASSITMSANTGELFF
TGCGCCAGCAGTATCACGATGTCGGCGAACACCGGGGAGCTGTTTTTT
>TRBV4-1|TRBJ1-5|NA|few
CASSQEDFHNQPQHF
TGCGCCAGCAGCCAAGAGGACTTTCACAATCAGCCCCAGCATTTT
>TRBV27|TRBJ2-5|TRBD2|many
CASSFSAGGTQYF
TGTGCCAGCAGTTTTTCGGCGGGAGGGACCCAGTACTTC
>TRBV9|TRBJ2-7|NA|NA
CASSATVPSYEQYF
TGTGCCAGCAGCGCGACAGTCCCCTCCTACGAGCAGTACTTC
>TRBV28|TRBJ2-5|NA|many
CASTAGDRETQYF
TGTGCCAGCACCGCCGGAGACCGAGAGACCCAGTACTTC
>TRBV12-3/TRBV12-4|TRBJ2-7|TRBD1|NA
CASSFGQGLYEQYF
TGTGCCAGCAGTTTCGGACAGGGACTCTACGAGCAGTACTTC
>TRBV6-1|TRBJ2-1|NA|few
CASSERVGIYNEQFF
TGTGCCAGCAGTGAACGGGTGGGAATTTACAATGAGCAGTTCTTC
>TRBV6-5|TRBJ1-1|NA|many
CASSSEGLNTEAFF
TGTGCCAGCAGTTCAGAGGGGTTGAACACTGAAGCTTTCTTT
>TRBV11-2|TRBJ2-5|TRBD2|few
CASSPTSGRTFF
TGTGCCAGCAGCCCGACTAGCGGGAGGACTTTCTTC
>TRBV7-9|TRBJ2-5|TRBD2|many
CASSLAWTSGMGRETQYF
TGTGCCAGCAGCTTAGCTTGGACTAGCGGGATGGGACGGGAGACCCAGTACTTC
>TRBV2|TRBJ2-2|TRBD2|many
CASSPWSGDTGELFF
TGTGCCAGCAGTCCGTGGAGCGGGGACACCGGGGAGCTGTTTTTT
>TRBV19|TRBJ1-5|NA|NA
CASSPYNVGQPQHF
TGTGCCAGTAGTCCCTACAATGTCGGTCAGCCCCAGCATTTT
>TRBV28|TRBJ1-4|TRBD1|many
CASSWVGGGAWQKLFF
TGTGCCAGCAGTTGGGTAGGAGGGGGCGCGTGGCAGAAACTGTTTTTT
>TRBV5-6|TRBJ1-2|NA|NA
CASSPRLDLNYGYTF
TGTGCCAGCAGCCCCCGACTGGACCTAAACTATGGCTACACCTTC
>TRBV7-9|TRBJ1-2|NA|few
CASSLGQASHYGYTF
TGTGCCAGCAGCTTAGGCCAGGCTAGTCACTATGGCTACACCTTC
>TRBV2|TRBJ2-7|TRBD2|many
CATSSGSRAYEQYF
TGTGCCACCTCAAGCGGGAGCCGAGCCTACGAGCAGTACTTC
>TRBV12-3/TRBV12-4|TRBJ1-3|NA|NA
CASSSPQGRELSGNTIYF
TGTGCCAGCAGTTCACCCCAGGGCAGGGAGCTCTCTGGAAACACCATATATTTT